The clone carrying this T cell receptor beta chain was picked up one time. Antigen unknown. This specimen comes from a study of cytomegalovirus exposure and HLA in healthy donors. Findings and limits, study-wide: TRBV6-2, TRBV6-3 and some other V segments were excluded as indistinguishable. Certain sequence variants were highly shared and formed a cluster, and this cluster was likely a sequencing artifact. Most TCR sequences showed up rarely, but some public TCRs showed up in many donors.

The PCR employed 60 Vbeta primers together with 13 Jbeta primers. Measured with immunoSEQ multiplex PCR; TCRdb has only the in-frame clones, and not every one. The sample records about 130,000 clones, approximately 71% being singletons. Germline assignment: CDR1 SGHRS and CDR2 YFSETQ. There are 14 residues in the CDR3. The junction had 6 bases not matched to a gene; V was cut back by 4 bases and J by 4 bases. The sample was PBMCs. This TCR was sampled from a man between 25 and 39 years old in good health and CMV-seronegative. The chain links TRBV5-1 to TRBJ1-2; 8 bases line up with TRBD1. The CDR3 loop is CASSVTGEGYGYTF. In DNA, the CDR3 is TGCGCCAGCAGCGTGACAGGGGAGGGCTATGGCTACACCTTC.